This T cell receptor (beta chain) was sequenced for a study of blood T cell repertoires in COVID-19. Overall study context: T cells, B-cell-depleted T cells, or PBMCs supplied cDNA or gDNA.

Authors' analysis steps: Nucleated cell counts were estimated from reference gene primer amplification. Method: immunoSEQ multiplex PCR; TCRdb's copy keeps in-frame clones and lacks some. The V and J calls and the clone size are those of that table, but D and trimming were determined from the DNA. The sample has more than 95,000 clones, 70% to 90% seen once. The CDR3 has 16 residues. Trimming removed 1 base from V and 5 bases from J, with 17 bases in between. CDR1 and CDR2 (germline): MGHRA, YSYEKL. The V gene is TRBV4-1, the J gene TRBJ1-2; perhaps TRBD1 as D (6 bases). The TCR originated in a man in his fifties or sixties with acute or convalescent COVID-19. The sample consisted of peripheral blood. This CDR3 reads CASSQVRGTGMYGYTF. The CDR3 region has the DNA TGCGCCAGCAGCCAAGTGAGGGGAACAGGGATGTATGGCTACACCTTC.